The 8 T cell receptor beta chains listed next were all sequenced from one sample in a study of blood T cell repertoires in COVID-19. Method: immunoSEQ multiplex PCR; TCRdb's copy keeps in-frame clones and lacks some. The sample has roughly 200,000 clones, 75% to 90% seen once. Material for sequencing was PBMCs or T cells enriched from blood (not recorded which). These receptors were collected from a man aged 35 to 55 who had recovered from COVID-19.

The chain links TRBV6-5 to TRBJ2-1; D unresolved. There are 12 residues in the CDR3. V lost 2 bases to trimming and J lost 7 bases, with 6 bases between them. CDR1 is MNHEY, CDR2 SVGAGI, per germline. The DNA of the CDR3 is TGTGCCAGCAGTTACCGAGCTAATGAGCAGTTCTTC. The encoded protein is CASSYRANEQFF.

The CDR3 bases are TGCGCCAGCACCCTCGGAACGACAGGGGATACGTACGAGCAGTACTTC. It specifies CASTLGTTGDTYEQYF. This chain links TRBV5-1 with TRBJ2-7; 8 nucleotides line up with TRBD1. Losses at the gene ends were 6 bases for V and 4 bases for J; bases not matched to a gene: 15. The CDR3 loop spans 16 amino acids. Per germline, CDR1 SGHRS and CDR2 YFSETQ.

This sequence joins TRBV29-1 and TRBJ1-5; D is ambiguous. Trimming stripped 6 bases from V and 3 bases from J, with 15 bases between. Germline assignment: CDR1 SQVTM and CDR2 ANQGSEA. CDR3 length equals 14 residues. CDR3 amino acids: CSVSFESINQPQHF. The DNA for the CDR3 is TGCAGCGTGTCGTTTGAGTCCATCAATCAGCCCCAGCATTTT.

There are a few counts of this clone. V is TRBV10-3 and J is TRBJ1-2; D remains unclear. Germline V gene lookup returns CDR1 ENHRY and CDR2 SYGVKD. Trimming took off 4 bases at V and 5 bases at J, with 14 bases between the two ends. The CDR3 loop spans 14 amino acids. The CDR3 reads CAISALPSSYGYTF. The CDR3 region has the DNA TGTGCCATCAGTGCCCTCCCGAGTTCTTATGGCTACACCTTC.

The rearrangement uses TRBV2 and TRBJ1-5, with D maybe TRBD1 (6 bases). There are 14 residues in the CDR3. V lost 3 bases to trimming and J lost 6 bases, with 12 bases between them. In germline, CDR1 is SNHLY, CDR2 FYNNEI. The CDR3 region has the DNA TGTGCCAGCAGTGACAGGGGAGTGAGTCAGCCCCAGCATTTT. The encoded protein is CASSDRGVSQPQHF.

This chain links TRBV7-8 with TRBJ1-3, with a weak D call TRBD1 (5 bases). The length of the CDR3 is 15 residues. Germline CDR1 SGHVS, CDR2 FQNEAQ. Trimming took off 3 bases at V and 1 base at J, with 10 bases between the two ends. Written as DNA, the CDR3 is TGTGCCAGCAGCTTGCAGGGCGGATCTGGAAACACCATATATTTT. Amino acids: CASSLQGGSGNTIYF.

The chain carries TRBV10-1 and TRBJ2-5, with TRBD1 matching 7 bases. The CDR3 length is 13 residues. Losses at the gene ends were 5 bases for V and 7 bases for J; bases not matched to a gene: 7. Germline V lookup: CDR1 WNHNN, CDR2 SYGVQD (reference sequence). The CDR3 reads CASSPGPGGTQYF. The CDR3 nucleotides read TGCGCCAGCAGTCCTGGACCAGGGGGGACCCAGTACTTC.

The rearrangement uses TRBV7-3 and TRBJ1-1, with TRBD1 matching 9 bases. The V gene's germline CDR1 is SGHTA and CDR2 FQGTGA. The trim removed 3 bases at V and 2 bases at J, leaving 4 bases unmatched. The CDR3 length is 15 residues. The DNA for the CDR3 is TGTGCCAGCAGCTTGAGGGACAGGGTAAACACTGAAGCTTTCTTT. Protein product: CASSLRDRVNTEAFF.